Following are 32 T cell receptor beta chains from one sample sequenced in a study of tumor and adjacent non-tumor tissue in lung cancer (dated by TCRdb to the late 2010s). The protocol used for the library was multiplex PCR. Sequencing used an Illumina HiSeq 2500. TCRbeta libraries were constructed through three rounds of nested PCR with primers (Table S4) according to protocols modified from ARM-PCR. TCRdb reran the public reads through fastp at Q25 and MiXCR, keeping productive beta chains. Rows with a matching CDR3 protein are joined into one entry that keeps the most common DNA and genes. This sample gives about 90,000 distinct CDR3 sequences in total; 75% to 85% of them show up just once. The ten largest clones add up to roughly a fifth of the sample. Bulk unsorted tissue served as the source for RNA extraction, and RNA quality was assessed using a NanoDrop ND-1000 and an Agilent 2100. For the normal lung samples, distant non-tumor tissue was collected more than 3 cm away from the tumor edge.

The sequencing input was distant non-tumor lung tissue. The receptors come from a woman aged 50 to 65 with non-small cell lung cancer.

This clonotype came up many times. V and J are TRBV6-4 and TRBJ2-1, with 10 bases aligning to TRBD1. Looked up from germline, CDR1 is MRHNA and CDR2 is SNTAGT. The CDR3 contains 16 residues. Trimming removed 5 bases from V and 4 bases from J; junction bases left unmatched: 8. DNA for the CDR3: TGTGCCAGCAGTCAGACAGGGGGCGACCCGTACAATGAGCAGTTCTTC. Protein sequence: CASSQTGGDPYNEQFF.

Of note for this clonotype: Germline is not matched at one junction end, which may reflect a read error. The CDR3 is CASSGTGVDHNEQFF. The CDR3 coding sequence is TGTGCTAGCAGCGGGACAGGGGTGGATCACAATGAGCAGTTCTTC. The chain employs TRBV10-2 and TRBJ2-1; 10 bases map to TRBD1. This CDR3 is built from 15 residues. Germline V lookup: CDR1 WSHSY, CDR2 SAAADI.

Note on this clonotype: One end of the junction fails to match germline, which may point to a read error. The V gene is TRBV11-2, the J gene TRBJ2-3; a possible D gene is TRBD1 (6 bases). CDR3 length equals 15 residues. Germline CDR1 and CDR2: SGHAT and FQNNGV. CDR3 bases: TGTACCAGCACCTTAGGACCCCCAGGGGACCACACGCAGTATTTT. Translated: CTSTLGPPGDHTQYF. The full variable domain, in which reference TRBV11-2 and TRBJ2-3 provide the parts outside the CDR3, is EAGVAQSPRYKIIEKRQSVAFWCNPISGHATLYWYQQILGQGPKLLIQFQNNGVVDDSQLPKDRFSAERLKGVDSTLKIQPAKLEDSAVYLCTSTLGPPGDHTQYFGPGTRLTVL.

The V gene is TRBV6-1, the J gene TRBJ2-1; D unclear. This CDR3 comprises 16 residues. V was trimmed by 4 bases and J by 0 bases, leaving 13 bases between them. Germline CDR1 MNHNS, CDR2 SASEGT. The CDR3 DNA reads TGTGCCAGCAGTGGAACCGTGGAGAGCTCCTACAATGAGCAGTTCTTC. Translated: CASSGTVESSYNEQFF.

This clonotype was seen more than once but under ten times. The chain carries TRBV19 and TRBJ2-1; no firm D call. This CDR3 region has 15 residues. Germline V CDR1 and CDR2: LNHDA, SQIVND (reference sequence). The CDR3 is CVTTVKVLGNNEQFF. The CDR3 DNA follows: TGTGTCACCACCGTTAAGGTGTTGGGAAACAATGAGCAGTTCTTC.

Regarding this clonotype: A much more abundant neighbour one base away suggests this may be a read error. The chain carries TRBV20-1 and TRBJ2-3; 7 bases are shared with TRBD2. J was trimmed by 3 bases and V by 6 bases; bases with no gene match: 12. CDR1 and CDR2 from the germline V gene are DFQATT and SNEGSKA (reference sequence). The CDR3 sequence is 15 residues long. CDR3 nucleotide sequence: TGCAGTGCGCCGACTAACGGGAGGAAAACAGATACGCAGTATTTT. Translation: CSAPTNGRKTDTQYF.

The genes are TRBV11-2 and TRBJ2-7, with TRBD2 matching over 8 bases. The CDR3 runs to 17 residues. Per the germline V gene, CDR1 is SGHAT and CDR2 is FQNNGV. V gave up 6 bases and J gave up 7 bases; unmatched junction bases: 20. The CDR3 loop is CASSPRIGGRTLWEQYF. In DNA form, the CDR3 reads TGTGCCAGCAGTCCCCGGATTGGCGGGAGGACATTGTGGGAGCAGTACTTC.

A note on this clonotype: At one of its ends the junction is not consistent with the germline gene, which may arise from a read error. The chain carries TRBV4-2 and TRBJ2-3, with D tentatively TRBD1 or TRBD2 (5 bases each). This CDR3 comprises 16 residues. From germline, CDR1 is LGHNA and CDR2 YNFKEQ. The CDR3 loop is CASSKGTGTTSDTQYF. Here the CDR3 DNA reads TGTGCCAGCAGCAAGGGGACCGGGACCACCTCAGATACTCAGTATTTT.

With regard to this clonotype: The CDR3 ends on some other residue instead of the conserved phenylalanine or tryptophan, so this is likely a read error. CDR3 residues: CALGPYTGELFY. CDR3 DNA sequence: TGCGCCCTCGGTCCTTACACCGGGGAGCTGTTTTAT. The chain has TRBV6-2 or TRBV6-3 and TRBJ2-2; D is uncertain. CDR1 and CDR2 (germline): MNHEY, SVGEGT. This CDR3 is 12 amino acids long.

In the case of this clonotype: A much bigger clone sits one base away, suggesting this may be a read error. This chain uses TRBV20-1 with TRBJ1-1, with D unclear. The germline V and J ends were trimmed by 4 bases and 3 bases, with 15 bases remaining between them. The CDR3 sequence is 14 residues long. Germline V gene data show CDR1 as DFQATT and CDR2 as SNEGSKA (reference sequence). CDR3 sequence reads: CSATTRPGDTEAFF. The CDR3 DNA is TGCAGTGCTACAACCAGGCCCGGGGACACTGAAGCTTTCTTT.

Note on this clonotype: Its ends do not fully match the called genes, so a read error is possible. The V call is TRBV11-2, the J call TRBJ2-1; 9 positions match TRBD2. CDR3 length: 18 residues. The V gene's germline CDR1 is SGHAT and CDR2 FQNNGV. CDR3 residues: CTSSLGTSSGGGINEQFF. CDR3 bases: TGTACCAGCAGTTTAGGGACTAGCTCAGGTGGTGGAATCAATGAGCAGTTCTTC.

The chain employs TRBV6-5 and TRBJ2-3, with D possibly being TRBD2 (5 bases). The CDR3 consists of 14 residues. V was trimmed by 7 bases and J by 2 bases, leaving 13 bases between them. The V gene's germline CDR1 is MNHEY and CDR2 SVGAGI. The CDR3 region is CASNSGSVTDTQYF. In nucleotides, the CDR3 is TGTGCCAGCAATTCGGGATCGGTCACAGATACGCAGTATTTT.

The V gene is TRBV6-1, the J gene TRBJ2-7; possible D gene TRBD1, 6 bases. V lost 7 bases and J lost 7, with 14 bases in between. The germline V gene has CDR1 MNHNS and CDR2 SASEGT. CDR3 length: 12 residues. The CDR3 DNA sequence: TGTGCCAGCACTGGGGGCCACTATGAGCAGTACTTC. Protein sequence: CASTGGHYEQYF.

A note on this clonotype: The junction departs from germline at one end; a sequencing error may be responsible. V and J are TRBV29-1 and TRBJ2-7; D assignment may be TRBD1 or TRBD2 (6 bases each). The germline gives CDR1 SQVTM, CDR2 ANQGSEA. This CDR3 region has 13 residues. The CDR3 DNA sequence: TGCACCGTTGCGGCGGGACATGGGATCGAGCATTACTTC. Protein sequence: CTVAAGHGIEHYF.

Remarks on this clonotype: In this CDR3 the conserved last residue, phenylalanine or tryptophan, is missing, so a read error is likely. The gene calls are TRBV6-4 and TRBJ2-2; maybe TRBD2 (5 bases). The CDR3 loop spans 14 amino acids. CDR1 MRHNA and CDR2 SNTAGT come from the germline V gene. CDR3 amino acids: CVSSEAENTGELFL. The CDR3 coding sequence is TGTGTCAGCAGTGAAGCGGAGAACACCGGGGAACTGTTTCTT.

The CDR3: CASSLGPPGNHSQYF. For the CDR3, the DNA is TGTGCCAGCAGCTTAGGACCACCTGGGAACCATTCGCAGTATTTT. The gene calls are TRBV11-2 and TRBJ2-3; D remains unclear. Germline V gene lookup returns CDR1 SGHAT and CDR2 FQNNGV. The CDR3 spans 15 residues. V dropped 1 base and J dropped 10 bases, with 18 bases sitting between them.

This rearrangement joins TRBV29-1 to TRBJ1-2; the D is unclear. The germline V gene has CDR1 SQVTM and CDR2 ANQGSEA. CDR3 length equals 18 residues. The germline V and J ends were trimmed by 3 bases and 10 bases, with 33 bases remaining between them. The CDR3 DNA sequence: TGCAGCGTTGAGCCCCCCGCGGGAAATGGGGAGAAAGAATGGGACTACACCTTC. It specifies CSVEPPAGNGEKEWDYTF.

Details on this clonotype: At one of its ends the junction is not consistent with the germline gene, which may arise from a read error. The chain uses TRBV20-1 and TRBJ2-5; the D is unclear. The CDR3 has 11 amino acids. Germline CDR1 DFQATT, CDR2 SNEGSKA (reference sequence). CDR3 sequence (DNA): TGCAGTATAGGCGGAGATGAGACCCAGTATTTC. This translates into CSIGGDETQYF.

As to this clonotype: A single base separates this from a much larger clone, so it may be a read error. The V call is TRBV20-1, the J call TRBJ2-1, with D hard to call. The CDR3 sequence is 14 residues long. In germline, CDR1 is DFQATT, CDR2 SNEGSKA (reference sequence). The V and J ends lost 5 bases and 6 bases respectively, with 17 bases between them. This CDR3 is CSALLLSSSNEQFF. The DNA of the CDR3 is TGCAGTGCTTTACTTTTGAGTAGCTCCAATGAGCAGTTCTTC.

This clonotype was recorded once. The CDR3 is CANTPGGPLDTQYF. CDR3 bases: TGTGCTAACACCCCGGGAGGGCCGTTAGATACGCAGTATTTT. The chain employs TRBV6-6 and TRBJ2-3, with 8 bases lining up with TRBD2. Germline CDR1 and CDR2: MNHNY and SVGAGI (reference sequence). The CDR3 contains 14 residues.

With regard to this clonotype: One end of the junction is discordant with germline, which a read error may explain. The chain employs TRBV29-1 and TRBJ2-1, with a possible D match to TRBD2 (6 bases). The length of the CDR3 is 15 residues. Germline CDR1 and CDR2: SQVTM and ANQGSEA. Written as DNA, the CDR3 is TGCAGCTTTGAACAGTCCGGGAGCTCCCACAATGAGCAGTTCTTC. Protein sequence: CSFEQSGSSHNEQFF.

This clonotype was detected only a few times. This could be a read error, since a much larger clone is one nucleotide away. The chain has TRBV30 and TRBJ2-2; 8 bases match TRBD2. Germline lookup yields CDR1 GTSNPN and CDR2 SVGIG (reference sequence). The CDR3 consists of 15 residues. The CDR3 sequence: CAWANGGRRTEELFF. CDR3 DNA: TGTGCCTGGGCCAATGGCGGGAGGCGGACCGAGGAGCTGTTTTTT.

A word on this clonotype: At one end, the junction sequence differs from germline, possibly due to a read error. The genes are TRBV11-2 and TRBJ2-4, with TRBD1 matching over 8 bases. The germline CDR1 and CDR2 sequences are SGHAT and FQNNGV. The CDR3 sequence is 16 residues long. DNA for the CDR3: TGTGCCAACAGCTTAGAGGGGGGACAGGCCAAAAACATTCAATACTTC. Translated, it gives CANSLEGGQAKNIQYF.

Concerning this clonotype itself: A much larger clone differs by one base, so this may be a read error. V gene TRBV7-3 combines with J gene TRBJ2-3; no clear D gene. Germline CDR1 is SGHTA and CDR2 is FQGTGA. Between the trimmed V and J ends, which lost 2 bases and 2 bases, there was a span of 5 bases. The CDR3 length is 13 residues. The CDR3 DNA reads TGTGCCAGCAGCTTAGGCGACACAGATACGCAGTATTTT. Amino acids: CASSLGDTDTQYF.

The chain carries TRBV5-6 and TRBJ2-7; 9 nucleotides match TRBD1. The CDR3 loop spans 18 amino acids. Germline loops: CDR1 SGHDT, CDR2 YYEEEE. Germline trimming cut 5 bases from V and 1 base from J; bases unmatched to any gene: 16. The DNA of the CDR3 is TGTGCCAGCAGTTCATCCGGGACAGGGACGCCAACGTCCTACGAGCAGTACTTC. Protein sequence: CASSSSGTGTPTSYEQYF.

This clonotype was found many times. The chain links TRBV28 to TRBJ2-7; D is possibly TRBD1 or TRBD2 (5 bases each). V was clipped by 6 bases and J by 0 bases, with 12 bases between them. The length of the CDR3 is 14 residues. Looked up from germline, CDR1 is MDHEN and CDR2 is SYDVKM. The CDR3 loop reads CASRGTGSSYEQYF. The CDR3 nucleotides read TGTGCCAGCAGAGGGACGGGAAGCTCCTACGAGCAGTACTTC.

In regard to this clonotype: No conserved phenylalanine or tryptophan ends this CDR3, so it is likely a read error. This chain joins TRBV12-3 or TRBV12-4 and TRBJ1-2, with a possible D match to TRBD1 (6 bases). The CDR3 extends over 13 amino acids. V gave up 10 bases and J gave up 3 bases, with 15 bases separating them. CDR3 bases: TGTGCCAACAGCATCTGGACAGACTATGGCTACACCCTC. This gives the protein CANSIWTDYGYTL.

Notes on this clonotype: Because it lacks the conserved phenylalanine or tryptophan at the end, this CDR3 is likely a read error. This chain's CDR3 is CSAIQGRDTQHY. CDR3 coding DNA: TGCAGTGCTATCCAAGGCAGAGATACGCAGCATTAT. The chain uses TRBV20-1 and TRBJ2-3, with D unresolved. The J call is in doubt because the DNA end fits TRBJ1-5 better. The CDR3 extends over 12 amino acids. Germline V CDR1 and CDR2: DFQATT, SNEGSKA (reference sequence).

This clonotype appeared a few times. The chain carries TRBV19 and TRBJ2-1; a possible D gene is TRBD1 (6 bases). V was shortened by 6 bases and J by 10 bases, with 10 bases between the two germline ends. From germline, CDR1 is LNHDA and CDR2 SQIVND (reference sequence). The CDR3 is 11 residues long. The CDR3 DNA is TGTGCCAGTAGGGTAGGACAGGAGCAGTTCTTC. Amino acid sequence: CASRVGQEQFF.

To note about this clonotype: This may be a read error: a much more frequent sequence differs by one nucleotide. The chain combines TRBV5-8 with TRBJ1-5; TRBD1 aligns across 7 bases. The CDR3 extends over 14 amino acids. Per germline, CDR1 SGHTS and CDR2 YDEGEE. CDR3 in amino acids: CASIDRARGQHQHF. The CDR3, as DNA: TGTGCCAGCATCGACAGGGCCCGGGGGCAGCACCAGCATTTT.

A word on this clonotype: A junction boundary mismatches the germline segment, possibly from a read error. This chain uses TRBV29-1 with TRBJ1-1; 7 bases align to TRBD1. CDR3 size: 14 residues. Germline V lookup: CDR1 SQVTM, CDR2 ANQGSEA. The CDR3 DNA is TGCAGTGTTGGGGGGGGACAGAACACCACTGTAGCTTTCTTT. Protein sequence: CSVGGGQNTTVAFF.

The genes are TRBV5-1 and TRBJ1-2; no clear D. CDR1 SGHRS and CDR2 YFSETQ come from the germline V gene. Trimming shortened V by 0 bases and J by 4 bases, and 13 bases separated the two germline ends. The CDR3 extends over 15 amino acids. The CDR3 DNA sequence: TGCGCCAGCAGCTTGGACAGTGGGCGCTCCTATGGCTACACCTTC. Protein sequence: CASSLDSGRSYGYTF.